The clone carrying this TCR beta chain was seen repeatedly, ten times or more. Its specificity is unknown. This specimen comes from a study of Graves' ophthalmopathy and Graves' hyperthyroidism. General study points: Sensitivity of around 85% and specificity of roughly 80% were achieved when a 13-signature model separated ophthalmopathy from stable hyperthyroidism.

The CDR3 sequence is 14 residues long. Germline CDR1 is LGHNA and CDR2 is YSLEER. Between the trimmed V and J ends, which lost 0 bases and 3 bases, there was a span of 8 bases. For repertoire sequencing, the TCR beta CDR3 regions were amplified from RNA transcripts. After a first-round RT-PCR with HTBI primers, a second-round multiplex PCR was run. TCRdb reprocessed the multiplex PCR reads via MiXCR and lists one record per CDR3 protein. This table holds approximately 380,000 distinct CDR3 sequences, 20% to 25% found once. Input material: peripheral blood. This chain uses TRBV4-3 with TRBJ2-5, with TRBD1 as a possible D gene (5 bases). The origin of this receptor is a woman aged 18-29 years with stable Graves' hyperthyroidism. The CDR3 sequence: CASSQDLREETQYF. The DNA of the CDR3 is TGCGCCAGCAGCCAAGATCTCAGGGAAGAGACCCAGTACTTC.